This record concerns one TCR beta chain sequence. The antigen remains unidentified. The data are from a study of cytomegalovirus exposure and HLA in healthy donors. Study results and caveats: In vitro work confirmed that a few CMV-associated chains recognize CMV antigens. A link between a missense DCLRE1C variant and TCR beta V- and J-gene trimming emerged from a later analysis. In a later analysis, roughly 17,000 TCR beta sequences were associated with HLA alleles at 0.05 false discovery rate.

Germline assignment: CDR1 SGDLS and CDR2 YYNGEE. This CDR3 has 16 residues. The V gene end was trimmed by 0 bases and the J gene end by 0 bases; junction bases not matched to a gene: 4. 60 Vbeta and 13 Jbeta primers were used in PCR. Profiled with immunoSEQ multiplex PCR; TCRdb holds only in-frame clones, not every one. This repertoire shows more than 85,000 clones, roughly 80% found once; its top ten account for 7.7%. This receptor was obtained from a female donor in good health and CMV-seronegative. This rearrangement joins TRBV9 to TRBJ2-3; 7 bases fit TRBD2. The sample was PBMCs. The CDR3 sequence is CASSVVGGGSTDTQYF. The CDR3 DNA sequence: TGTGCCAGCAGCGTAGTCGGCGGGGGAAGCACAGATACGCAGTATTTT.